This is a list of T cell receptor beta chains from one sample in a study of Ad26.COV2.S vaccination and SARS-CoV-2 variants. The method was immunoSEQ multiplex PCR; TCRdb's version includes in-frame clones alone and lacks a portion of them. The repertoire has more than 120,000 clones, around 86% of them found once; the top ten carry more than 4.5%. The sample in question was peripheral blood, obtained after recovery from COVID-19. These receptors all come from a human donor who had recovered from COVID-19. Each CDR3 is given with its conserved first and last residue. A D gene is named only where the DNA matches it firmly. Expanded clones get a size class; other rows say once, few or many, or leave the size out.

TRBJ1-2,NA,NA,14,TRBV9,TGTGCCAGCAGCGCCGGGACGGGAAACTATGGCTACACCTTC,CASSAGTGNYGYTF
TRBJ2-5,few,NA,13,TRBV11-3,TGTGCCAGCAGCTTGGTCAAACAAGAGACCCAGTACTTC,CASSLVKQETQYF
TRBJ1-2,NA,NA,14,TRBV5-1,TGCGCCAGCAGGAATTGGACAGCTAACTATGGCTACACCTTC,CASRNWTANYGYTF
TRBJ1-2,NA,TRBD1,16,TRBV28,TGTGCCAGCAGTTTAGGCTCCCAGGGGGCTGGCTATGGCTACACCTTC,CASSLGSQGAGYGYTF
TRBJ2-1,NA,NA,15,TRBV7-6,TGTGCCAGCAGCTTAGGGGCAGGGGCCTACAATGAGCAGTTCTTC,CASSLGAGAYNEQFF
TRBJ2-4,NA,NA,13,TRBV28,TGTGCCAGCAGTGGCGACAGGCAAAACATTCAGTACTTC,CASSGDRQNIQYF
TRBJ2-7,NA,NA,15,TRBV7-8,TGTGCCAGCAGCGCAACCGGGGCAGGTCTATCTCAGCAGTACTTC,CASSATGAGLSQQYF
TRBJ2-7,NA,NA,17,TRBV5-4,TGTGCCAGCAGCCTAACCCTGGGGGGTGAGATTTCCTACGAGCAGTACTTC,CASSLTLGGEISYEQYF
TRBJ1-2,NA,NA,13,TRBV3-1/TRBV3-2,TGTGCCAGCAGCCCTTTGACAGGCTATGGCTACACCTTC,CASSPLTGYGYTF
TRBJ1-1,NA,NA,16,TRBV19,TGTGCCAGTAGTATAGATGGGCGACGTCGGGACACTGAAGCTTTCTTT,CASSIDGRRRDTEAFF
TRBJ2-7,NA,TRBD2,16,TRBV28,TGTGCCAGCAGTTTCATACTAGCGGGGGCTTCCTACGAGCAGTACTTC,CASSFILAGASYEQYF
TRBJ1-1,NA,NA,14,TRBV10-3,TGTGCCATCGCTTTTCGGGGCGAGGGCACTGAAGCTTTCTTT,CAIAFRGEGTEAFF
TRBJ2-3,NA,TRBD2,16,TRBV9,TGTGCCAGCAGCGTAGTTCTAGCGGGGGCAACAGATACGCAGTATTTT,CASSVVLAGATDTQYF
TRBJ1-2,NA,NA,14,TRBV4-1,TGCGCCAGCAGCCAAGACAGGGGCCAGGTCGGCTACACCTTC,CASSQDRGQVGYTF
TRBJ1-2,NA,NA,15,TRBV7-2,TGTGCCAGCAGCGACCAGGGTAGGACACGGCATGGCTACACCTTC,CASSDQGRTRHGYTF
TRBJ2-3,once,TRBD2,21,TRBV19,TGTGCCAGTAGTGTCGAAACCGGGACTAGCGGGGGGCGGGGTATATCAGATACGCAGTATTTT,CASSVETGTSGGRGISDTQYF
TRBJ1-1,once,TRBD1,14,TRBV19,TGTGCCAGTAGTGCGGGACAGCTGAACACTGAAGCTTTCTTT,CASSAGQLNTEAFF
TRBJ2-3,NA,NA,16,TRBV24-1,TGTGCCACCAGTGATGTTCACGGGACCCGGACAGATACGCAGTATTTT,CATSDVHGTRTDTQYF
TRBJ2-7,NA,TRBD1,15,TRBV19,TGTGCCAGTAGTACGGGACAGGGCAGGATCTACGAGCAGTACTTC,CASSTGQGRIYEQYF
TRBJ2-3,NA,NA,14,TRBV5-8,TGTGCCAGCAGCCTGACTTCAGGCACAGATACGCAGTATTTT,CASSLTSGTDTQYF
TRBJ2-7,NA,NA,15,TRBV15,TGTGCCACCAGCAGAGATCCGGGAGCCGCCTACGAGCAGTACTTC,CATSRDPGAAYEQYF
TRBJ2-7,NA,TRBD1,13,TRBV18,TGTGCCAGCTCACCAGGGACAGGGGGAGAGCAGTACTTC,CASSPGTGGEQYF
TRBJ2-1,NA,NA,12,TRBV6-5,TGTGCCAGCAGTCGACTTGGGTATGAGCAGTTCTTC,CASSRLGYEQFF
TRBJ2-5,NA,NA,13,TRBV5-8,TGTGCCAGCGACAAGGGTTTCAGAGAGACCCAGTACTTC,CASDKGFRETQYF
TRBJ2-5,NA,TRBD2,16,TRBV19,TGTGCCAGTAGTACGACTAGCGGGGGGGCCCTGGAGACCCAGTACTTC,CASSTTSGGALETQYF
TRBJ2-7,NA,TRBD2,17,TRBV28,TGTGCCAGCAGTTACCCTTTCCGGGGACTAGCTACCTACGAGCAGTACTTC,CASSYPFRGLATYEQYF
TRBJ2-3,NA,NA,14,TRBV6-2/TRBV6-3,TGTGCCAGCAGCCCAGTGCCGCCGGTAGATACGCAGTATTTT,CASSPVPPVDTQYF
TRBJ2-7,NA,TRBD2,15,TRBV7-8,TGTGCCAGCAGCGTCAGCGGGGGGTACTCCTACGAGCAGTACTTC,CASSVSGGYSYEQYF
TRBJ1-1,NA,NA,14,TRBV6-6,TGTGCCAGCAATCCGGGTACGGCGAACACTGAAGCTTTCTTT,CASNPGTANTEAFF
TRBJ2-2,NA,NA,15,TRBV4-3,TGCGCCAGCAGCCGTGGACAGACGAACACCGGGGAGCTGTTTTTT,CASSRGQTNTGELFF
TRBJ2-1,NA,NA,13,TRBV9,TGTGCCAGCAGCGTAGAGCAGAGTAATGAGCAGTTCTTC,CASSVEQSNEQFF
TRBJ1-2,NA,NA,15,TRBV24-1,TGTGCCACCAGTGCCTCGGACCCGAGAGGTTATGGCTACACCTTC,CATSASDPRGYGYTF